A selection of T cell receptor beta chains follows, all from one sample in a study of shared clonotypes between healthy human individuals. Here immunoSEQ multiplex PCR was the method, and the copy in TCRdb shows in-frame clones only, minus some. The profile shows some 1 million clones, around 76% of them singletons. Sequenced input: memory CD4+ T cells sorted from blood. These TCRs come from a young man in good health. The CDR3 runs from the conserved cysteine through the conserved F or W. D genes are given only for firm matches. The listing skips clone size in some rows; elsewhere it reads once, few, many or a size class.

TRBJ2-3,.,TRBV7-2,once,TGTGCCAGCAGCTTTTCAGGGTCAGATACGCAGTATTTT,CASSFSGSDTQYF
TRBJ2-1,TRBD2,TRBV5-5,.,TGTGCCAGCAGCTCGACTAGCGGCTCCTACAATGAGCAGTTCTTC,CASSSTSGSYNEQFF
TRBJ2-1,.,TRBV28,.,TGTGCCAGCACCACAGCGTGGTACAATGAGCAGTTCTTC,CASTTAWYNEQFF
TRBJ2-7,.,TRBV5-1,.,TGCGCCAGCAGCTCGGGGGAGGGGGCCTACGAGCAGTACTTC,CASSSGEGAYEQYF
TRBJ2-3,.,TRBV5-4,.,TGTGCCAGCAGCTTAGGGGCCTTACAAGAAGATACGCAGTATTTT,CASSLGALQEDTQYF
TRBJ2-5,.,TRBV7-2,.,TGTGCCAGCAGCTTAGGGACCTTAGGGGTCCAAGAGACCCAGTACTTC,CASSLGTLGVQETQYF
TRBJ2-7,TRBD1,TRBV4-1,.,TGCGCCAGCAGCCAATCCCCGGACAGGGGCTCCTACGAGCAGTACTTC,CASSQSPDRGSYEQYF
TRBJ1-1,.,TRBV7-2,.,TGTGCCAGCAGCTTAGTCCCGAACACTGAAGCTTTCTTT,CASSLVPNTEAFF
TRBJ2-7,.,TRBV30,.,TGTGCCTCGAAGAGCTCCTACGAGCAGTACTTC,CASKSSYEQYF
TRBJ2-3,.,TRBV27,few,TGTGCCAGCAGGCAGGGTTTAGCTAGCACAGATACGCAGTATTTT,CASRQGLASTDTQYF
TRBJ1-3,.,TRBV7-2,.,TGTGCCAGCAGCTTAGGAACTTCTGGAAACACCATATATTTT,CASSLGTSGNTIYF
TRBJ1-2,.,TRBV19,.,TGTGCCAGTGGGGGGGCCGACTATGGCTACACCTTC,CASGGADYGYTF
TRBJ2-3,.,TRBV20-1,.,TGCAGTGCTAGAGCTGGAGATACGCAGTATTTT,CSARAGDTQYF
TRBJ1-6,.,TRBV30,.,TGTGCCTGGAGTGTTTCTGGGGCAGGGCTAGTTGGACCCCTCCACTTT,CAWSVSGAGLVGPLHF
TRBJ2-3,TRBD2,TRBV7-9,.,TGTGCCAGCAGCTTAGTTTCGGTCGCGGGAGGCCGCACAGATACGCAGTATTTT,CASSLVSVAGGRTDTQYF
TRBJ2-1,.,TRBV7-6,.,TGTGCCAGCAGCCAAGACACAACAGCATACAATGAGCAGTTCTTC,CASSQDTTAYNEQFF